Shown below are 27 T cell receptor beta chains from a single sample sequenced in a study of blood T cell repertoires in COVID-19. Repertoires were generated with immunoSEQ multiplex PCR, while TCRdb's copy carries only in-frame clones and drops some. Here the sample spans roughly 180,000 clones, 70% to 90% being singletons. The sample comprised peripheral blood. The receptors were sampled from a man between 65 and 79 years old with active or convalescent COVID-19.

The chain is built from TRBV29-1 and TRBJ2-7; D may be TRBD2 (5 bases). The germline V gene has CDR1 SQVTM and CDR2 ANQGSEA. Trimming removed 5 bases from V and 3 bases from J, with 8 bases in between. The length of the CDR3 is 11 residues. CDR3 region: CSVLRDYEQYF. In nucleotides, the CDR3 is TGCAGCGTTCTCCGGGACTACGAGCAGTACTTC.

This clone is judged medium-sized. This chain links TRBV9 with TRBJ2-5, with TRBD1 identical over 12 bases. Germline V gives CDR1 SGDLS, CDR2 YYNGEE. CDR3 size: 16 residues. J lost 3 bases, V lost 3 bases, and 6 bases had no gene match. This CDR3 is CASSDSGQGAEETQYF. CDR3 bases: TGTGCCAGCAGCGACTCGGGACAGGGGGCCGAAGAGACCCAGTACTTC.

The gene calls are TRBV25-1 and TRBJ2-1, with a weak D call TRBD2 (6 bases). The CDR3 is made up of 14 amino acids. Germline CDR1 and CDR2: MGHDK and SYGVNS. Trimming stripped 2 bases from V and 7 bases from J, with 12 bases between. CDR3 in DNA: TGTGCCAGCAGTGAACCCCCTAGCGAGAATGAGCAGTTCTTC. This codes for CASSEPPSENEQFF.

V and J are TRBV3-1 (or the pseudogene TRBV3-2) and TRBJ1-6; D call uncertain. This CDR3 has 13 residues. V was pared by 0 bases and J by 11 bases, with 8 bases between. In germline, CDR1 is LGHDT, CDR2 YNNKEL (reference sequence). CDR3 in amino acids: CASSQDLAAPLHF. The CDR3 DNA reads TGTGCCAGCAGCCAAGATCTGGCGGCACCCCTCCACTTT.

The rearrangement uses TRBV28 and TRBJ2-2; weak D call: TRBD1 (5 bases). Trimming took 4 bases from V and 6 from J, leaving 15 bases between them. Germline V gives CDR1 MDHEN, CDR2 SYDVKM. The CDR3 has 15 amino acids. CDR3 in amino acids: CASSSQSTVPGELFF. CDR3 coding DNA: TGTGCCAGCAGTTCTCAGTCGACAGTTCCCGGGGAGCTGTTTTTT.

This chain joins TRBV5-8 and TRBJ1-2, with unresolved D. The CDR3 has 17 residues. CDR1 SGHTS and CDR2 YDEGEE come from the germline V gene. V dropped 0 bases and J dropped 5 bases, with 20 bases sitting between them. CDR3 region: CASSLGGGQPKLYGYTF. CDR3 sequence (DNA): TGTGCCAGCAGCTTGGGGGGAGGTCAGCCGAAGTTATATGGCTACACCTTC. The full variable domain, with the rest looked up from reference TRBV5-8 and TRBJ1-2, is EAGVTQSPTHLIKTRGQQATLRCSPISGHTSVYWYQQALGLGLQFLLWYDEGEERNRGNFPPRFSGRQFPNYSSELNVNALELEDSALYLCASSLGGGQPKLYGYTFGSGTRLTVV.

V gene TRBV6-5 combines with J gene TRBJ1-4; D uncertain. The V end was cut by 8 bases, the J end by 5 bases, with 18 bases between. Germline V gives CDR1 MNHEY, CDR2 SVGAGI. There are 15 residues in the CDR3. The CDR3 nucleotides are TGTGCCAGCGTCGACGGGAAGCCGTACAATGAAAAACTGTTTTTT. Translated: CASVDGKPYNEKLFF.

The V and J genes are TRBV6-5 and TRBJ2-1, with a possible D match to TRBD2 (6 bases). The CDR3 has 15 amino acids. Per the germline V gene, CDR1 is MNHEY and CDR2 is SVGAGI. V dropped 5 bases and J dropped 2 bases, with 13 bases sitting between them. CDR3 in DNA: TGTGCCAGCAGTACCTCCGGGAGTACCTACAATGAGCAGTTCTTC. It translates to CASSTSGSTYNEQFF.

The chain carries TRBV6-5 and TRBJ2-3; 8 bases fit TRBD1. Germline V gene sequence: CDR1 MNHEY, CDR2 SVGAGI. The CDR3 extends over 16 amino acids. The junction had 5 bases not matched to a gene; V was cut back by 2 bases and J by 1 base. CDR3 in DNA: TGTGCCAGCAGTTACATGCGGGGACAGGGCACAGATACGCAGTATTTT. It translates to CASSYMRGQGTDTQYF.

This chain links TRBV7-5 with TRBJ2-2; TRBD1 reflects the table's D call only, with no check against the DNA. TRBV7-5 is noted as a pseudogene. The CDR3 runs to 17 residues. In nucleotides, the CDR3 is TGTGCCAGAAGCTTAGCCCCCGGGACAGGGTTATCCGGGGAGCTGTTTTTT. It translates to CARSLAPGTGLSGELFF.

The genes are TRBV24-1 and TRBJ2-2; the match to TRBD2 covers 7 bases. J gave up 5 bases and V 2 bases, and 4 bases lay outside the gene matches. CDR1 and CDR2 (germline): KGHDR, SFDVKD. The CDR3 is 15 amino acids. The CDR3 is CATSDYGGITGELFF. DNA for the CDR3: TGTGCCACCAGTGATTACGGGGGGATAACCGGGGAGCTGTTTTTT.

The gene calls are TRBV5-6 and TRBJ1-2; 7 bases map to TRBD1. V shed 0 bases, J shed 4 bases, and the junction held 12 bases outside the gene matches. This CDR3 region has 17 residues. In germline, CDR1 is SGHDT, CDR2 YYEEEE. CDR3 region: CASSLALTGSAVYGYTF. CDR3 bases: TGTGCCAGCAGCTTGGCCCTGACAGGGTCCGCTGTCTATGGCTACACCTTC.

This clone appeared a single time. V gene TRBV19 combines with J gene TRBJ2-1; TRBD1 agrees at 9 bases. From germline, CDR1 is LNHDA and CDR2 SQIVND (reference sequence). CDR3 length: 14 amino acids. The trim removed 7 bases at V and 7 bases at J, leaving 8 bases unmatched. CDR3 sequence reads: CASKKQGASNEQFF. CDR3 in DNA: TGTGCCAGTAAAAAACAGGGGGCGAGTAATGAGCAGTTCTTC.

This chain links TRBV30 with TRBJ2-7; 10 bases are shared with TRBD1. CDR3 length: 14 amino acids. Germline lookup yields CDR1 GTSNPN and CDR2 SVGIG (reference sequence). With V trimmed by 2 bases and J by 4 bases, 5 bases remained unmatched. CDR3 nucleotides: TGTGCCTGGAGTTCGTGGGACAGGGGTTACGAGCAGTACTTC. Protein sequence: CAWSSWDRGYEQYF.

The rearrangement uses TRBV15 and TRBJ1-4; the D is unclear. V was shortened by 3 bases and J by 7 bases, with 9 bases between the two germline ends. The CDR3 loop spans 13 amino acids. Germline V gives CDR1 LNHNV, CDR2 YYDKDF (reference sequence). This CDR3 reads CATSRASGEKLFF. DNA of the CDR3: TGTGCCACCAGCAGGGCCTCGGGTGAAAAACTGTTTTTT.

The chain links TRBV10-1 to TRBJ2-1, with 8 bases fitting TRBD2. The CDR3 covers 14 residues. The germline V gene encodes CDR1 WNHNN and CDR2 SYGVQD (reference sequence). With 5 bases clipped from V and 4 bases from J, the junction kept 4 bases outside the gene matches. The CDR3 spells CASSSGSRYNEQFF. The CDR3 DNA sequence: TGCGCCAGCAGTAGCGGGAGTCGGTACAATGAGCAGTTCTTC.

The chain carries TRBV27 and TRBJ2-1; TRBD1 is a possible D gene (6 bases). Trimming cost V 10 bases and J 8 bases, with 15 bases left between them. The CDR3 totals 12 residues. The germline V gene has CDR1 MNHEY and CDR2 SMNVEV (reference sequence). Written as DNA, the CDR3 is TGTGCCATCCCCTCAGGGGTAGATGAGCAGTTCTTC. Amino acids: CAIPSGVDEQFF.

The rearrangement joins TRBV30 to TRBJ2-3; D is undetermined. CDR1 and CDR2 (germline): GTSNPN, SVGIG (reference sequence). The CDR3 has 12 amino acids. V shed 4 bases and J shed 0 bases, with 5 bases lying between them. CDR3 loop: CAWTRSTDTQYF. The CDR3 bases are TGTGCCTGGACTAGAAGCACAGATACGCAGTATTTT.

CDR3 sequence reads: CASSQTGTSGQETQYF. The DNA for the CDR3 is TGCGCCAGCAGCCAGACCGGGACTAGCGGACAAGAGACCCAGTACTTC. This sequence joins TRBV4-3 and TRBJ2-5; TRBD2 matches at 11 bases. CDR1 is LGHNA, CDR2 YSLEER, per germline. V trimming: 3 bases; J trimming: 2 bases; junction bases outside the gene matches: 5. This CDR3 region has 16 residues.

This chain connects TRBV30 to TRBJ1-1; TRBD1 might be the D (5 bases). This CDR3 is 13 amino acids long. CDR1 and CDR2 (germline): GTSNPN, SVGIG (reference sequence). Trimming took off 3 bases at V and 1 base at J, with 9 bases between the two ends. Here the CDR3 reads CAWRPDRNTEAFF. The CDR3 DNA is TGTGCCTGGAGGCCAGACAGGAACACTGAAGCTTTCTTT.

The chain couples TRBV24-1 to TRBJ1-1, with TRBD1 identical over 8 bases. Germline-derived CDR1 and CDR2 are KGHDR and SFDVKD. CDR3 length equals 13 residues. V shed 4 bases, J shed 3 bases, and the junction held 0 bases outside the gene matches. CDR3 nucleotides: TGTGCCACCAGTGAGACAGGGGACACTGAAGCTTTCTTT. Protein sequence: CATSETGDTEAFF.

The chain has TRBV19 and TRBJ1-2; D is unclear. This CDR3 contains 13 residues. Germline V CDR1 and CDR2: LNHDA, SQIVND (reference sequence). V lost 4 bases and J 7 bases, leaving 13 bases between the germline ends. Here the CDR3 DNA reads TGTGCCAGTAGTACCTACGGGGTAGGTGGCTACACCTTC. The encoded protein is CASSTYGVGGYTF. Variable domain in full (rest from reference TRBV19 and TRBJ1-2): DGGITQSPKYLFRKEGQNVTLSCEQNLNHDAMYWYRQDPGQGLRLIYYSQIVNDFQKGDIAEGYSVSREKKESFPLTVTSAQKNPTAFYLCASSTYGVGGYTFGSGTRLTVV.

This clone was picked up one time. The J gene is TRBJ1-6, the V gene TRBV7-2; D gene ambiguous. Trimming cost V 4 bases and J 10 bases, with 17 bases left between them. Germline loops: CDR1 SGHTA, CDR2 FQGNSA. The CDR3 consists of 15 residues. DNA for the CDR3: TGTGCCAGCAGCTCCATGCCCGGGAATGGGTCACCCCTCCACTTT. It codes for CASSSMPGNGSPLHF.

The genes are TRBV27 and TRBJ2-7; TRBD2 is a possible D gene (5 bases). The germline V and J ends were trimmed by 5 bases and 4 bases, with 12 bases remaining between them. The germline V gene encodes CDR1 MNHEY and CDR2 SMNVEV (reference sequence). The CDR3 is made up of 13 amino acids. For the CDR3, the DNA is TGTGCCAGCAGTCCCGGGGAGAGTTACGAGCAGTACTTC. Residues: CASSPGESYEQYF.

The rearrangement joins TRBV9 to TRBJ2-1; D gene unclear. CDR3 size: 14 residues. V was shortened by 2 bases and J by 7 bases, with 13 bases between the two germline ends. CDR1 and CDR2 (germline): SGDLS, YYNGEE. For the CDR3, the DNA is TGTGCCAGCAGCGTGGCGTCTCTCGGGAATGAGCAGTTCTTC. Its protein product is CASSVASLGNEQFF.

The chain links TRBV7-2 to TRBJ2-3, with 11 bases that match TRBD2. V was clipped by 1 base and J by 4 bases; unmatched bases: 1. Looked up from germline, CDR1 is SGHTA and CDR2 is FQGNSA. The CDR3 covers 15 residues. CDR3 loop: CASSLVAGGSDTQYF. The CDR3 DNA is TGTGCCAGCAGCTTAGTAGCGGGAGGGTCAGATACGCAGTATTTT.

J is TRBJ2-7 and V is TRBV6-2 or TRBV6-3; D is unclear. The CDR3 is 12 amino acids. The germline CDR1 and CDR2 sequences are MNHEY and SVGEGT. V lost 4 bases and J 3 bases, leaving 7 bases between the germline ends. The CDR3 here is CASSSSIYEQYF. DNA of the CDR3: TGTGCCAGCAGTTCCAGTATCTACGAGCAGTACTTC.